The clone carrying this TCR beta chain was observed many times. Its specificity is not known. TCRdb reprocessed the 5' RACE reads with MiXCR, giving one entry per CDR3 protein. This table holds about 1.7 million distinct CDR3 sequences, about 32% found once. With 6 bases removed from V and 2 bases from J, the gap between germline ends came to 11 bases. There are 13 residues in the CDR3. From germline, CDR1 is MNHEY and CDR2 SMNVEV (reference sequence). The data were obtained in a study of identical twins. General observations from the study: Out-of-frame alpha sequences shared by twins were enriched for low generation probability.

Among all donors, each was a healthy Caucasian. The chain is built from TRBV27 and TRBJ2-7; the D gene is possibly TRBD2 (5 bases). The clonotype comes from a newborn girl in good health. The specimen sequenced was cord blood. In DNA form, the CDR3 reads TGTGCCAGCAGCTTACTAGGCCCCTACGAGCAGTACTTC. Its translation: CASSLLGPYEQYF.